This T cell receptor beta chain was profiled in a study of blood T cell repertoires in COVID-19. Study-wide background: From T cells, B-cell-depleted T cells, or PBMCs came the material, which was cDNA or gDNA.

The study drew participants aged about 18 to 95 years from roughly 25 US areas. Study processing details: Reference gene primer amplification yielded estimated nucleated cell counts. Data came from immunoSEQ multiplex PCR; TCRdb stores just in-frame clones and leaves some out. Clone size and V and J calls were adopted from that table, with D and trimming inferred from the DNA. The table shows more than 200,000 clones, with about nine tenths occurring only once. This CDR3 is built from 14 residues. Germline V gene sequence: CDR1 SGHRS, CDR2 YFSETQ. V lost 3 bases, J lost 13 bases, and 11 bases stayed unmatched.

The receptor was derived from a man aged 25-45 years in a cohort exposed to, infected with or recovered from COVID-19 (not recorded which). This rearrangement joins TRBV5-1 to TRBJ2-4, with TRBD1 matching 9 bases. Input material: PBMCs or T cells enriched from blood (not recorded which). CDR3 DNA sequence: TGCGCCAGCAGCTCAGGACAGGGGTGGGCGGCACAGTACTTC. This sequence encodes CASSSGQGWAAQYF.